Listed below are T cell receptor beta chains from one sample, sequenced in a study of blood T cells in healthy people across ages. One entry per CDR3 protein results from TCRdb running MiXCR on the 5' RACE reads. Among 890,000 or so distinct CDR3 sequences listed, around 68% were seen once. Input material: blood. The source is a man under 40 in good health. CDR3s include the opening cysteine and the closing phenylalanine or tryptophan. The D gene is left open where the match is weak. Rows give clone size only sometimes, using once, few, many, or a class for an expanded clone.

>TRBJ2-1|TRBV7-3|TRBD2|.
TGTGCCAGCAGCTCGGGGACTAGCGGGGCCCGAAAGCAGTTCTTC
CASSSGTSGARKQFF
>TRBJ2-5|TRBV20-1|.|.
TGCAGTGCTACGACGCCCCCAGAGACCCAGTACTTC
CSATTPPETQYF
>TRBJ2-5|TRBV3-1|TRBD2|.
TGTGCCAGCAGCAAGGGACTAGCGGGGGAGACCCAGTACTTC
CASSKGLAGETQYF
>TRBJ2-3|TRBV20-1|TRBD2|.
TGCAGTGCGGGGGGACTAGCGGGGTCAGATACGCAGTATTTT
CSAGGLAGSDTQYF
>TRBJ2-1|TRBV7-2|.|.
TGTGCCAGCAGCTTTAGCGGGGCAGGGGGCAATGAGCAGTTCTTC
CASSFSGAGGNEQFF
>TRBJ1-1|TRBV3-1|.|.
TGTGCCAGCAGCTCCCCCGGGGGGCAAAGCACTGAAGCTTTCTTT
CASSSPGGQSTEAFF
>TRBJ2-7|TRBV4-3|TRBD2|few
TGCGCCAGCAGCCAAGATTTCCAACGGGGGGGTTCCTACGAGCAGTACTTC
CASSQDFQRGGSYEQYF
>TRBJ1-6|TRBV7-8|.|once
TGTGCCAGCAGCCCTAGCGTGGCGGTCCACGGTTATAATTCACCCCTCCACTTT
CASSPSVAVHGYNSPLHF
>TRBJ1-1|TRBV5-1|.|.
TGCGCCAGCAGCTTGGATGTCAGGGGATATGAGAACACTGAAGCTTTCTTT
CASSLDVRGYENTEAFF
>TRBJ1-6|TRBV12-3/TRBV12-4|.|many
TGTGCCAGCAGAAATACCTCGTTGAGGAATTCACCCCTCCACTTT
CASRNTSLRNSPLHF
>TRBJ2-5|TRBV5-1|TRBD1|.
TGCGCCAGCAGCCCCAGACAGGGGGCGTTCCAAGAGACCCAGTACTTC
CASSPRQGAFQETQYF
>TRBJ2-1|TRBV5-6|.|.
TGTGCTAGCAGCTTTCCACAATCCTACAATGAGCAGTTCTTC
CASSFPQSYNEQFF